These 27 T cell receptor beta chains share one sample of origin, sequenced in a study of CD8+ T cells in alopecia areata. As to treatment: oral pan-JAK inhibitor, 5-10 mg twice daily. TCR sequencing used cDNA made by reverse transcription of extracted RNA. TCRdb keeps only in-frame clones here, not all; method: immunoSEQ multiplex PCR. The table lists some 150,000 clones, around half of them singletons. The sample here was CD8+ T cells sorted from blood, taken at week 4, from a patient treated with tofacitinib. The receptors derive from a human donor with alopecia areata.

J is TRBJ1-1 and V is TRBV6-5, with a possible D match to TRBD1 (6 bases). The CDR3 spans 15 residues. V gave up 2 bases and J gave up 4 bases, with 14 bases separating them. Per germline, CDR1 MNHEY and CDR2 SVGAGI. CDR3 amino acids: CASSYMATGFTEAFF. The CDR3 DNA follows: TGTGCCAGCAGTTACATGGCCACAGGGTTCACTGAAGCTTTCTTT.

The chain has TRBV29-1 and TRBJ1-2, with D possibly TRBD1 on 5 matching bases. Germline V gene lookup returns CDR1 SQVTM and CDR2 ANQGSEA. This CDR3 is 13 amino acids long. Trimming pared 1 base from V and 4 bases from J, leaving 10 bases between. This chain's CDR3 is CSVEVGDTYGYTF. The CDR3 nucleotides are TGCAGCGTTGAAGTGGGGGATACCTATGGCTACACCTTC. The variable domain in full, with the rest retrieved from reference TRBV29-1 and TRBJ1-2, is SAVISQKPSRDICQRGTSLTIQCQVDSQVTMMFWYRQQPGQSLTLIATANQGSEATYESGFVIDKFPISRPNLTFSTLTVSNMSPEDSSIYLCSVEVGDTYGYTFGSGTRLTVV.

This clone was picked up a small number of times. The genes are TRBV4-3 and TRBJ2-4; D is uncertain. The CDR3 covers 17 residues. Germline V gives CDR1 LGHNA, CDR2 YSLEER. The germline V and J ends were trimmed by 4 bases and 2 bases, with 18 bases remaining between them. CDR3 in DNA: TGCGCCAGCAGCCGAGACGTTGTGACATCCCCCAAAAACATTCAGTACTTC. Translated, it gives CASSRDVVTSPKNIQYF.

The V call is TRBV27, the J call TRBJ1-4; D might be TRBD1 (6 bases). V lost 3 bases, J lost 4 bases, and 12 bases lay in between. Germline V gene data show CDR1 as MNHEY and CDR2 as SMNVEV (reference sequence). The CDR3 contains 15 residues. CDR3 sequence (DNA): TGTGCCAGCAGTTTTATCGGGGGGCTTAATGAAAAACTGTTTTTT. Its translation is CASSFIGGLNEKLFF.

The V call is TRBV5-6, the J call TRBJ2-2; maybe TRBD1 (6 bases). Germline values: CDR1 SGHDT, CDR2 YYEEEE. V was shortened by 7 bases and J by 7 bases, with 14 bases between the two germline ends. The CDR3 sequence is 13 residues long. The CDR3 region has the DNA TGTGCCAGCCGCCACAGGGACGACGGGGAGCTGTTTTTT. It is translated as CASRHRDDGELFF.

The chain employs TRBV25-1 and TRBJ1-5; weak D call: TRBD1 (5 bases). This CDR3 is 14 amino acids long. V was trimmed by 2 bases and J by 3 bases, leaving 8 bases between them. Germline V lookup: CDR1 MGHDK, CDR2 SYGVNS. CDR3 coding DNA: TGTGCCAGCAGTGAACGCAGGGACAATCAGCCCCAGCATTTT. It yields the protein CASSERRDNQPQHF.

The CDR3 DNA reads as TGTGCCAGCAGCCAACTTGCCAGCAACTATGGCTACACCTTC. Its translation: CASSQLASNYGYTF. The J gene is TRBJ1-2, the V gene TRBV14; D uncertain. V gave up 2 bases and J gave up 2 bases, with 9 bases separating them. Per germline, CDR1 SGHDN and CDR2 FVKESK. This CDR3 contains 14 residues.

This chain joins TRBV5-6 and TRBJ2-7, with D uncertain. V was clipped by 3 bases and J by 3 bases, with 4 bases between them. The CDR3 consists of 11 residues. Germline CDR1 SGHDT, CDR2 YYEEEE. CDR3 bases: TGTGCCAGCAGCTCGTACTACGAGCAGTACTTC. Translated: CASSSYYEQYF.

The genes are TRBV30 and TRBJ1-6; D unclear. The V end lost 2 bases, the J end lost 5 bases, and 16 bases lay between the germline ends. This CDR3 is 16 amino acids long. Germline V CDR1 and CDR2: GTSNPN, SVGIG (reference sequence). This CDR3 reads CAWSPTSPDDNSPLHF. The CDR3 coding sequence is TGTGCCTGGAGTCCCACTAGCCCGGACGATAATTCACCCCTCCACTTT.

This clone occurred once. V is TRBV7-9 and J is TRBJ2-5; the match to TRBD2 covers 13 bases. J gave up 4 bases and V 5 bases, and 7 bases lay outside the gene matches. The CDR3 has 16 amino acids. Germline-derived CDR1 and CDR2 are SEHNR and FQNEAQ (reference sequence). The DNA for the CDR3 is TGTGCCAGCAGCCCAACTAGCGGGGGGGCTCGAGAGACCCAGTACTTC. Its protein is CASSPTSGGARETQYF. Combining the CDR3 with reference TRBV7-9 and TRBJ2-5 gives the whole variable domain DTGVSQNPRHKITKRGQNVTFRCDPISEHNRLYWYRQTLGQGPEFLTYFQNEAQLEKSRLLSDRFSAERPKGSFSTLEIQRTEQGDSAMYLCASSPTSGGARETQYFGPGTRLLVL.

The chain recombines TRBV5-1 with TRBJ2-7; a possible D gene is TRBD1 (5 bases). Per germline, CDR1 SGHRS and CDR2 YFSETQ. This CDR3 has 12 amino acids. The ends were cut back, 0 bases at V and 6 bases at J, with 7 bases in the middle. CDR3 amino acids: CASSLEGVEQYF. The DNA of the CDR3 is TGCGCCAGCAGCTTGGAAGGGGTCGAGCAGTACTTC. The full variable domain, its missing parts supplied by reference TRBV5-1 and TRBJ2-7, is KAGVTQTPRYLIKTRGQQVTLSCSPISGHRSVSWYQQTPGQGLQFLFEYFSETQRNKGNFPGRFSGRQFSNSRSEMNVSTLELGDSALYLCASSLEGVEQYFGPGTRLTVT.

The genes are TRBV30 and TRBJ1-2; a weak D match, TRBD1 (5 bases). V lost 3 bases to trimming and J lost 4 bases, with 12 bases between them. CDR3 length: 13 residues. Germline V lookup: CDR1 GTSNPN, CDR2 SVGIG (reference sequence). The CDR3 nucleotides are TGTGCCTGGAGCGACGGGGCGCTCTATGGCTACACCTTC. Protein product: CAWSDGALYGYTF.

A few counts support this clone. CDR3 region: CASRAHGLLFF. The CDR3 nucleotides read TGTGCCAGCAGAGCACACGGGCTGCTGTTTTTT. The chain couples TRBV6-5 to TRBJ2-2, with D unclear. With 6 bases removed from V and 13 bases from J, the gap between germline ends came to 12 bases. The CDR3 runs to 11 residues. Germline CDR1 MNHEY, CDR2 SVGAGI.

Points on this clone: This CDR3 is also generated by other DNA sequences in the sample. CDR3 sequence: CASSYGAGGETQYF. For the CDR3, the DNA is TGTGCCAGCAGTTACGGGGCCGGCGGAGAGACCCAGTACTTC. The V gene is TRBV6-5, the J gene TRBJ2-5; D perhaps matches TRBD1 (5 bases). CDR1 is MNHEY and CDR2 is SVGAGI in the germline V gene. This CDR3 is built from 14 residues. V was shortened by 2 bases and J by 4 bases, with 11 bases between the two germline ends.

The chain employs TRBV14 and TRBJ1-6; D call uncertain. Looked up from germline, CDR1 is SGHDN and CDR2 is FVKESK. V shed 3 bases and J shed 11 bases, with 8 bases lying between them. There are 12 residues in the CDR3. The CDR3 DNA reads TGTGCCAGCAGCCAGATCTCAACACCCCTCCACTTT. Amino acids: CASSQISTPLHF.

The CDR3: CSVESAFKETQYF. The CDR3 DNA is TGCAGCGTTGAAAGTGCTTTCAAAGAGACCCAGTACTTC. The gene calls are TRBV29-1 and TRBJ2-5; D call uncertain. CDR1 and CDR2 from the germline V gene are SQVTM and ANQGSEA. The CDR3 spans 13 residues. V shed 2 bases and J shed 3 bases, with 10 bases lying between them.

This clone appeared a few times. V is TRBV7-9 and J is TRBJ2-7, with D possibly being TRBD2 (5 bases). Germline V CDR1 and CDR2: SEHNR, FQNEAQ (reference sequence). Between the trimmed V and J ends, which lost 5 bases and 0 bases, there was a span of 5 bases. The length of the CDR3 is 12 residues. The CDR3: CASSEGSYEQYF. CDR3 DNA sequence: TGTGCCAGCAGCGAGGGCTCCTACGAGCAGTACTTC.

The V gene is TRBV30, the J gene TRBJ2-3, with D hard to call. The germline gives CDR1 GTSNPN, CDR2 SVGIG (reference sequence). This CDR3 spans 13 amino acids. Trimming removed 5 bases at V and 6 bases at J, with 15 bases between. In DNA form, the CDR3 reads TGTGCCTGGGAAAGGGCGATTCGGGATACGCAGTATTTT. It is translated as CAWERAIRDTQYF.

This clone was detected only a few times. The DNA for the CDR3 is TGTGCCAGCAGTCTGGACGGCATAGTGGTCACCGGGGAGCTGTTTTTT. Protein product: CASSLDGIVVTGELFF. The rearrangement links TRBV5-8 to TRBJ2-2, with D uncertain. The CDR3 has 16 amino acids. Germline CDR1 is SGHTS and CDR2 is YDEGEE. Trimming stripped 5 bases from V and 4 bases from J, with 18 bases between.

This clone showed up just a few times. The V call is TRBV29-1, the J call TRBJ1-1, with TRBD1 as a possible D gene (6 bases). The germline gives CDR1 SQVTM, CDR2 ANQGSEA. The CDR3 has 14 residues. The V end was cut by 2 bases, the J end by 0 bases, with 10 bases between. The CDR3 here is CSVEPTGMNTEAFF. CDR3 DNA sequence: TGCAGCGTTGAACCGACAGGAATGAACACTGAAGCTTTCTTT.

Comments on this clone: Other DNA variants within this sample encode the same CDR3. For the CDR3, the DNA is TGTGCCAGCAGTTTACTAGGGGATGAGCAGTTCTTC. Its translation is CASSLLGDEQFF. The chain joins TRBV27 to TRBJ2-1, with D possibly TRBD1 on 5 matching bases. Germline values: CDR1 MNHEY, CDR2 SMNVEV (reference sequence). CDR3 length: 12 amino acids. The germline V and J ends were trimmed by 2 bases and 8 bases, with 7 bases remaining between them.

V is TRBV2 and J is TRBJ2-1; D gene uncertain. The CDR3 is 13 amino acids. The germline CDR1 and CDR2 sequences are SNHLY and FYNNEI. The CDR3 nucleotides read TGTAACTGGGGTGGGTCCTCTCGGAATGAGCAGTTCTTC. Protein sequence: CNWGGSSRNEQFF.

V and J are TRBV7-8 and TRBJ2-7; D is uncertain. The CDR3 is 12 amino acids. V shed 2 bases and J shed 2 bases, with 4 bases lying between them. In germline, CDR1 is SGHVS, CDR2 FQNEAQ. CDR3 nucleotide sequence: TGTGCCAGCAGCTTACAAACCTACGAGCAGTACTTC. Translating gives CASSLQTYEQYF.

This chain joins TRBV6-5 and TRBJ2-3; 12 nucleotides align to TRBD2. The V and J ends lost 7 bases and 6 bases, in that order; junction bases with no gene match: 5. From germline, CDR1 is MNHEY and CDR2 SVGAGI. The CDR3 totals 14 residues. CDR3: CASKLAGGQDTQYF. The CDR3 DNA reads TGTGCCAGCAAACTAGCGGGGGGCCAGGATACGCAGTATTTT.

The sample holds a few counts of this clone. Other DNA sequences from this sample encode an identical CDR3 as well. V is TRBV5-6 and J is TRBJ2-7, with 7 bases fitting TRBD1. The V segment lost 3 bases and the J segment 2 bases; nucleotides outside the gene matches: 2. The CDR3 runs 13 residues. Germline V lookup: CDR1 SGHDT, CDR2 YYEEEE. The CDR3: CASSWDSPYEQYF. In DNA, the CDR3 is TGTGCCAGCAGCTGGGACAGTCCCTACGAGCAGTACTTC. The whole variable domain, remainder taken from reference TRBV5-6 and TRBJ2-7, is DAGVTQSPTHLIKTRGQQVTLRCSPKSGHDTVSWYQQALGQGPQFIFQYYEEEERQRGNFPDRFSGHQFPNYSSELNVNALLLGDSALYLCASSWDSPYEQYFGPGTRLTVT.

Comment on this clone: Within the sample, other DNA sequences also encode this same CDR3. The rearrangement joins TRBV4-3 to TRBJ2-5, with D unresolved. Germline V lookup: CDR1 LGHNA, CDR2 YSLEER. The V and J ends lost 3 bases and 3 bases respectively, with 8 bases between them. The CDR3 covers 13 residues. In DNA form, the CDR3 reads TGCGCCAGCAGCCAGGATAAAGAAGAGACCCAGTACTTC. It translates to CASSQDKEETQYF.

The rearrangement links TRBV30 to TRBJ2-7, with D possibly matching TRBD1 (6 bases). Per the germline V gene, CDR1 is GTSNPN and CDR2 is SVGIG (reference sequence). Trimming removed 0 bases from V and 3 bases from J, with 9 bases in between. CDR3 size: 13 residues. The CDR3, as DNA: TGTGCCTGGAGTGTTTTGGACAGCTACGAGCAGTACTTC. It translates to CAWSVLDSYEQYF.